This TCR beta chain came from a study of yellow fever vaccine responses in identical twins. In this sample, this clonotype turned up once. Antigen unknown. The CDR3 spans 14 residues. The V gene lost 0 bases and the J gene lost 1 base, with 7 bases spanning the gap. CDR1 and CDR2 from the germline V gene are SGHRS and YFSETQ. Study-wide points: Each twin's T cell response to the vaccine was reported to look partly convergent and partly personalized.

TCRdb re-derived calls from the RT-PCR reads in MiXCR, one entry per CDR3 protein. Among a few thousand distinct CDR3 sequences listed, roughly 87% were seen once. This sequence joins TRBV5-1 and TRBJ2-5; D remains unclear. The sample in question was T cells from blood (PBMCs), unsorted or a sorted subset (not recorded which), obtained before or after yellow fever vaccination (not recorded which). The clonotype comes from a woman aged 18-30 years who received the yellow fever vaccine. CDR3 bases: TGCGCCAGCAGCTTGGTCCGGGTCCAAGAGACCCAGTACTTC. Translating it yields CASSLVRVQETQYF. Full variable domain (rest looked up from reference TRBV5-1 and TRBJ2-5): KAGVTQTPRYLIKTRGQQVTLSCSPISGHRSVSWYQQTPGQGLQFLFEYFSETQRNKGNFPGRFSGRQFSNSRSEMNVSTLELGDSALYLCASSLVRVQETQYFGPGTRLLVL.